This passage covers 21 T cell receptor beta chains from one sample sequenced in a study of T cells in Graves' hyperthyroidism and ophthalmopathy. Amplification of TCR beta CDR3 regions was performed using RNA transcripts as template. Primed by the HTBI set, a first-round RT-PCR was run on the TCR CDR3. TCRdb reprocessed the multiplex PCR reads via MiXCR and lists one record per CDR3 protein. The sample records around 360,000 distinct CDR3 sequences, approximately 14% being singletons. Sequencing input: blood. The source of these receptors is a woman aged 55-69 years with Graves' ophthalmopathy.

This clonotype was counted between two and nine times. The J gene is TRBJ1-1, the V gene TRBV10-2; no clear D gene. The germline V gene has CDR1 WSHSY and CDR2 SAAADI. The CDR3 loop spans 14 amino acids. Trimming cost V 6 bases and J 5 bases, with 16 bases left between them. CDR3 in DNA: TGCGCCAGCAGCCTCGACGGGTGGCGAACTGAAGCTTTCTTT. It encodes CASSLDGWRTEAFF.

This clonotype was detected many times. The rearrangement links TRBV29-1 to TRBJ2-3, with 7 bases that match TRBD2. The germline CDR1 and CDR2 sequences are SQVTM and ANQGSEA. V shed 2 bases and J 2 bases; nucleotides not matched to a gene: 7. The CDR3 contains 15 residues. The chain's CDR3 is CSVEFLREITDTQYF. Written as DNA, the CDR3 is TGCAGCGTTGAATTTTTGCGGGAGATCACAGATACGCAGTATTTT.

The chain links TRBV6-1 to TRBJ2-5; no clear D gene. Germline values: CDR1 MNHNS, CDR2 SASEGT. V shed 0 bases and J shed 5 bases, with 7 bases lying between them. This CDR3 region has 13 residues. CDR3 in amino acids: CASSEAGVETQYF. Here the CDR3 DNA reads TGTGCCAGCAGTGAAGCAGGCGTTGAGACCCAGTACTTC.

This clonotype was detected ten times or more. The V and J genes are TRBV27 and TRBJ2-1; 12 nucleotides align to TRBD1. This CDR3 is built from 15 residues. The V gene end was trimmed by 5 bases and the J gene end by 10 bases; junction bases not matched to a gene: 9. Germline lookup yields CDR1 MNHEY and CDR2 SMNVEV (reference sequence). The CDR3 sequence is CASSAVGQGAGEQFF. Written as DNA, the CDR3 is TGTGCCAGCAGTGCGGTGGGACAGGGGGCAGGGGAGCAGTTCTTC.

This chain joins TRBV28 and TRBJ1-5; D is undetermined. This CDR3 comprises 14 residues. CDR1 is MDHEN, CDR2 SYDVKM, per germline. V shed 6 bases and J shed 3 bases, with 12 bases lying between them. The CDR3 spells CASSWTDLNQPQHF. In nucleotides, the CDR3 is TGTGCCAGCAGCTGGACGGACCTCAATCAGCCCCAGCATTTT.

This clonotype was observed at least ten times. The V gene is TRBV2, the J gene TRBJ1-5, with 8 bases aligning to TRBD1. The V gene's germline CDR1 is SNHLY and CDR2 FYNNEI. The CDR3 sequence is 16 residues long. The V segment lost 4 bases and the J segment 3 bases; nucleotides outside the gene matches: 8. The CDR3 coding sequence is TGTGCCAGCAGTGCTGACAGGGGAGAGTCCAATCAGCCCCAGCATTTT. Its protein product is CASSADRGESNQPQHF.

This clonotype was counted many times. J is TRBJ2-7 and V is TRBV6-1; 10 bases line up with TRBD1. The germline V gene encodes CDR1 MNHNS and CDR2 SASEGT. The trim removed 8 bases at V and 6 bases at J, leaving 10 bases unmatched. The CDR3 has 14 amino acids. This chain's CDR3 is CASVTGQGRSEQYF. The CDR3 DNA reads TGTGCCAGCGTAACGGGACAGGGGCGTTCCGAGCAGTACTTC.

This clonotype was picked up one time. A much larger clone sits a single nucleotide away, making a read error possible. This rearrangement joins TRBV27 to TRBJ2-7; TRBD2 is a possible D gene (6 bases). Germline V gene data show CDR1 as MNHEY and CDR2 as SMNVEV (reference sequence). V lost 4 bases to trimming and J lost 4 bases, with 14 bases between them. This CDR3 contains 14 residues. CDR3 sequence: CASSSGTGRYEQYF. CDR3 DNA sequence: TGTGCCAGCAGTTCCGGGACTGGCAGATACGAGCAGTACTTC.

This clonotype appeared many times. The genes are TRBV12-3 or TRBV12-4 and TRBJ2-3; 13 bases agree with TRBD2. The V and J ends lost 5 bases and 3 bases, in that order; junction bases with no gene match: 8. The length of the CDR3 is 17 residues. CDR3 in DNA: TGTGCCAGCAGTCTTAGACTAGCGGGAGGACAAACAGATACGCAGTATTTT. Translated, it gives CASSLRLAGGQTDTQYF.

Ten or more counts support this clonotype. The DNA of the CDR3 is TGCGCCAGCACCATGGGGGCTAGCGGGAGGGCCTTAAGTGAGCAGTTCTTC. Encoded protein: CASTMGASGRALSEQFF. The chain combines TRBV5-1 with TRBJ2-1; 12 bases are shared with TRBD2. The CDR3 covers 17 residues. Germline trimming cut 6 bases from V and 9 bases from J; bases unmatched to any gene: 16. Germline V gives CDR1 SGHRS, CDR2 YFSETQ.

J is TRBJ1-1 and V is TRBV20-1; D ambiguous. CDR1 and CDR2 from the germline V gene are DFQATT and SNEGSKA (reference sequence). V was clipped by 3 bases and J by 0 bases, with 8 bases between them. There are 13 residues in the CDR3. This CDR3 reads CSASISMNTEAFF. The CDR3 DNA follows: TGCAGTGCTAGTATATCCATGAACACTGAAGCTTTCTTT.

This rearrangement joins TRBV5-1 to TRBJ2-1; D not certain. V lost 3 bases to trimming and J lost 6 bases, with 13 bases between them. Germline CDR1 SGHRS, CDR2 YFSETQ. The CDR3 extends over 14 amino acids. CDR3 sequence (DNA): TGCGCCAGCAGCTCCGCGGAGTTCCCCAATGAGCAGTTCTTC. The encoded protein is CASSSAEFPNEQFF.

This clonotype was recorded many times. The V and J genes are TRBV7-9 and TRBJ2-2, with D tentatively TRBD2 (6 bases). Trimming pared 4 bases from V and 6 bases from J, leaving 9 bases between. This CDR3 contains 13 residues. Germline V gene data show CDR1 as SEHNR and CDR2 as FQNEAQ (reference sequence). CDR3: CASSSRDSGELFF. The CDR3 nucleotides read TGTGCCAGCAGCTCCAGGGACTCCGGGGAGCTGTTTTTT.

This clonotype was observed at least ten times. V is TRBV28 and J is TRBJ2-5; D not certain. Germline V gives CDR1 MDHEN, CDR2 SYDVKM. The CDR3 has 16 amino acids. Trimming cost V 7 bases and J 2 bases, with 20 bases left between them. Written as DNA, the CDR3 is TGTGCCAGCACTCCCGGCCGGGCAGCCACACAAGAGACCCAGTACTTC. It encodes CASTPGRAATQETQYF.

This clonotype has at least ten counts. The rearrangement uses TRBV20-1 and TRBJ2-2, with D possibly TRBD2 on 6 matching bases. Per germline, CDR1 DFQATT and CDR2 SNEGSKA (reference sequence). This CDR3 spans 12 amino acids. Here the CDR3 DNA reads TGCAGAGGGGACGGGGGCACCGGGGAGCTGTTTTTT. Translating gives CRGDGGTGELFF.

This clonotype was observed a few times. The chain recombines TRBV5-1 with TRBJ2-5, with 9 bases that match TRBD2. Germline assignment: CDR1 SGHRS and CDR2 YFSETQ. The CDR3 is made up of 15 amino acids. V was clipped by 2 bases and J by 7 bases; unmatched bases: 9. This chain's CDR3 is CASSLSGRNLGTQYF. The CDR3 coding sequence is TGCGCCAGCAGCTTAAGCGGGAGGAATCTGGGGACCCAGTACTTC.

The chain carries TRBV5-1 and TRBJ2-7; possible D gene TRBD2, 6 bases. CDR1 SGHRS and CDR2 YFSETQ come from the germline V gene. The CDR3 is made up of 15 amino acids. V lost 4 bases, J lost 3 bases, and 17 bases lay in between. The CDR3 sequence is CASSAAAGQHYEQYF. The CDR3 region has the DNA TGCGCCAGCAGCGCCGCCGCGGGGCAACACTACGAGCAGTACTTC. Using reference TRBV5-1 and TRBJ2-7 for the parts outside the CDR3, the full variable domain is KAGVTQTPRYLIKTRGQQVTLSCSPISGHRSVSWYQQTPGQGLQFLFEYFSETQRNKGNFPGRFSGRQFSNSRSEMNVSTLELGDSALYLCASSAAAGQHYEQYFGPGTRLTVT.

There are many counts of this clonotype. CDR3 bases: TGTGCCAGCAGCTGGGGGACTAGCGGGAGAGTAGATACGCAGTATTTT. Its protein product is CASSWGTSGRVDTQYF. The V gene is TRBV7-2, the J gene TRBJ2-3; TRBD2 aligns across 14 bases. The V and J ends lost 4 bases and 5 bases, in that order; junction bases with no gene match: 5. Germline CDR1 is SGHTA and CDR2 is FQGNSA. The CDR3 consists of 16 residues.

This clonotype showed up many times. The chain is built from TRBV20-1 and TRBJ2-3, with 13 bases identical to TRBD2. Trimming took 3 bases from V and 5 from J; bases not matched to a gene: 5. Germline V gene sequence: CDR1 DFQATT, CDR2 SNEGSKA (reference sequence). This CDR3 contains 15 residues. DNA for the CDR3: TGCAGTGCTAGGGGACTAGCGGGACGAGGAGATACGCAGTATTTT. Translating gives CSARGLAGRGDTQYF.

The chain links TRBV14 to TRBJ2-2, with D possibly matching TRBD1 (5 bases). CDR1 is SGHDN, CDR2 FVKESK, per germline. Trimming took 5 bases from V and 2 from J, leaving 9 bases between them. The CDR3 extends over 14 amino acids. CDR3 nucleotides: TGTGCCAGCAGCGTAGGGGTAAACACCGGGGAGCTGTTTTTT. Residues: CASSVGVNTGELFF.

The chain carries TRBV20-1 and TRBJ2-7; a weak D match, TRBD1 (6 bases). The CDR3 has 16 residues. Per germline, CDR1 DFQATT and CDR2 SNEGSKA (reference sequence). The V gene lost 2 bases and the J gene lost 1 base, with 18 bases spanning the gap. As DNA, the CDR3 is TGCAGTGCTAGATCCCCCGACAGGACGATTTCCTACGAGCAGTACTTC. Translated: CSARSPDRTISYEQYF.